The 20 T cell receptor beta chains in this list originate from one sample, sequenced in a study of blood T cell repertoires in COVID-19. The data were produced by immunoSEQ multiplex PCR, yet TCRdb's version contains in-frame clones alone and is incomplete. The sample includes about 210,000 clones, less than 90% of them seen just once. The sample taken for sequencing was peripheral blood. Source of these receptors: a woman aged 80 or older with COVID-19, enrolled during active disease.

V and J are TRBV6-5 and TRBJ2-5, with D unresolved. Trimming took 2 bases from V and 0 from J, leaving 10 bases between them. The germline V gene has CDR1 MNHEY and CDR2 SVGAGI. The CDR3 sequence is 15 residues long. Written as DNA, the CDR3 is TGTGCCAGCAGTTACCGTGGCGGATACCAAGAGACCCAGTACTTC. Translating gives CASSYRGGYQETQYF.

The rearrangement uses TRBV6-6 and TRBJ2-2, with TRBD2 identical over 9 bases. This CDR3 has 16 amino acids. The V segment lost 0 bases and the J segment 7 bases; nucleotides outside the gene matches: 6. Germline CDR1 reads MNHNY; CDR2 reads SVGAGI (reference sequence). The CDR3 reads CASSYSTAGGFGELFF. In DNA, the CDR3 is TGTGCCAGCAGTTACTCGACTGCGGGGGGGTTCGGGGAGCTGTTTTTT.

CDR3 nucleotide sequence: TGTGCCTGGAGCCGGGGAGGAGGGATCTCTGGAAACACCATATATTTT. Translated, it gives CAWSRGGGISGNTIYF. This rearrangement joins TRBV30 to TRBJ1-3; no clear D. CDR3 length: 16 residues. Germline assignment: CDR1 GTSNPN and CDR2 SVGIG (reference sequence). Between the trimmed V and J ends, which lost 3 bases and 0 bases, there was a span of 15 bases.

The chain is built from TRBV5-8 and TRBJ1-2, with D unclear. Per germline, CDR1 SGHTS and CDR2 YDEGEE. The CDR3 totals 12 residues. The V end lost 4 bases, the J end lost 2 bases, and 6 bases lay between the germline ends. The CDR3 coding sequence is TGTGCCAGCAGCCCGGAGAACTATGGCTACACCTTC. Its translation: CASSPENYGYTF.

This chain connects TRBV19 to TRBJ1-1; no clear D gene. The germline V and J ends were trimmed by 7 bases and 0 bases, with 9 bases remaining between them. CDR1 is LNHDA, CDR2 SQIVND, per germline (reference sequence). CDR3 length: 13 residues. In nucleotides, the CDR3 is TGTGCCAGTACCACGAGGGTGAACACTGAAGCTTTCTTT. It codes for CASTTRVNTEAFF.

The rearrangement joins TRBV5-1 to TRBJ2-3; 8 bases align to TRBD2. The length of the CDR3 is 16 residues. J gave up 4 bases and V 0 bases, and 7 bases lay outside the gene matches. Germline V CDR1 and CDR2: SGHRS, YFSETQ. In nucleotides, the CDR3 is TGCGCCAGCAGCTTGGGCGGGGGGCGAAATTCAGATACGCAGTATTTT. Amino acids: CASSLGGGRNSDTQYF.

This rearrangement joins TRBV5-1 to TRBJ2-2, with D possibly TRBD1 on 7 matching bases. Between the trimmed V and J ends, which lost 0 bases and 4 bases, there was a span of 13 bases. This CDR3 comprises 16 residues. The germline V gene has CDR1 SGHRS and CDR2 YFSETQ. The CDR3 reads CASSLARGAGTGELFF. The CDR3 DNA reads TGCGCCAGCAGCTTGGCCAGGGGGGCAGGCACCGGGGAGCTGTTTTTT.

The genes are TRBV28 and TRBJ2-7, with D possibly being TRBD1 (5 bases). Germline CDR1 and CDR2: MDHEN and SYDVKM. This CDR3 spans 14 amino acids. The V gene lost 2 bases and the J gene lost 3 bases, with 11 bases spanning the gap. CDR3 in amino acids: CASSLRAGFYEQYF. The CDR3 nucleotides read TGTGCCAGCAGTTTAAGGGCAGGGTTCTACGAGCAGTACTTC.

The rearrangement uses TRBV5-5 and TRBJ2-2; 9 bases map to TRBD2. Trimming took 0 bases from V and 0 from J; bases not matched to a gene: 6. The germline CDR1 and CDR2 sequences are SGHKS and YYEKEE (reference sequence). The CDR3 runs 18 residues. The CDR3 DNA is TGTGCCAGCAGCTTGGGTCTAGCGGGGTACGCGAACACCGGGGAGCTGTTTTTT. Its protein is CASSLGLAGYANTGELFF.

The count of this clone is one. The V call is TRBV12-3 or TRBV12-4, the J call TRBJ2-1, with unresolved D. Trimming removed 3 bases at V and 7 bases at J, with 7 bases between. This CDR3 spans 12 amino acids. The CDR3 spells CASSLRENEQFF. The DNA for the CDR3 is TGTGCCAGCAGTTTGCGCGAGAATGAGCAGTTCTTC.

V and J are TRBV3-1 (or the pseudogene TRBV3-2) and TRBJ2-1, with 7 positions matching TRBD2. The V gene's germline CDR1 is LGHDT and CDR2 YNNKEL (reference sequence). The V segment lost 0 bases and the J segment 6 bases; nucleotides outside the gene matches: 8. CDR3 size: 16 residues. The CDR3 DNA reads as TGTGCCAGCAGCCAAGATCGGGGGGTAAGGGGCAATGAGCAGTTCTTC. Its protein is CASSQDRGVRGNEQFF.

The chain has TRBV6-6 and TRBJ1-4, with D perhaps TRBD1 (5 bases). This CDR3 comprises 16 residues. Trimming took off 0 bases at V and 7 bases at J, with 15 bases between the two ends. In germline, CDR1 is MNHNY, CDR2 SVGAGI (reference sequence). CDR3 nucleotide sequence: TGTGCCAGCAGTTACTCCCTGACAGACCCTAGTGAAAAACTGTTTTTT. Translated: CASSYSLTDPSEKLFF.

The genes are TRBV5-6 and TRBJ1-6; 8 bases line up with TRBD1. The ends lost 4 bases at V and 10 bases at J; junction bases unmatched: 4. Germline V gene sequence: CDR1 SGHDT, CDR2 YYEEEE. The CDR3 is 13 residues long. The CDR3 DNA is TGTGCCAGCAGCGAGGACAGGGTATCACCCCTCCACTTT. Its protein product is CASSEDRVSPLHF.

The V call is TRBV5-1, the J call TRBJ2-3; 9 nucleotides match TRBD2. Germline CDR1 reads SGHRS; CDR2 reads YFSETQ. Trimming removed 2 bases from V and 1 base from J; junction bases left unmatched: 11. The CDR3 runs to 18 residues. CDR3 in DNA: TGCGCCAGCAGCTTACAGGGTTCCCTAGCGGGGCGCACAGATACGCAGTATTTT. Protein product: CASSLQGSLAGRTDTQYF.

CDR3 protein: CASSLRTGQRNSPLHF. The CDR3 DNA reads TGTGCCAGCAGCTTGAGGACAGGGCAACGGAATTCACCCCTCCACTTT. This chain joins TRBV5-4 and TRBJ1-6, with 8 nucleotides matching TRBD1. Germline assignment: CDR1 SGHNT and CDR2 YYREEE (reference sequence). J gave up 7 bases and V 1 base, and 7 bases lay outside the gene matches. The CDR3 covers 16 residues.

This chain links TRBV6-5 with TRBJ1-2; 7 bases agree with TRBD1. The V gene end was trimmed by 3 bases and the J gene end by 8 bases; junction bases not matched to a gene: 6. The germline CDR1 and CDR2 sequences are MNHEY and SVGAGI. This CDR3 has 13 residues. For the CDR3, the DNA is TGTGCCAGCAGTTATGAGGGGGCAGGAGGCTACACCTTC. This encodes CASSYEGAGGYTF.

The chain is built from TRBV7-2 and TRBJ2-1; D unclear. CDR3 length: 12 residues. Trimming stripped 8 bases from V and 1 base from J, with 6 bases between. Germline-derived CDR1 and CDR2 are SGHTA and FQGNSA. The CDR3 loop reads CASLESYNEQFF. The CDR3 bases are TGTGCCAGCTTAGAGTCCTACAATGAGCAGTTCTTC.

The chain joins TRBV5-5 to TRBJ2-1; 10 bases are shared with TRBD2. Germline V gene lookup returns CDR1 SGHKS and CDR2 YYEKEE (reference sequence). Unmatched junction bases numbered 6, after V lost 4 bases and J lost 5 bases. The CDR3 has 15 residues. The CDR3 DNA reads TGTGCCAGCAGCCGTACTAGCGGGGCTAACAATGAGCAGTTCTTC. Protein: CASSRTSGANNEQFF.

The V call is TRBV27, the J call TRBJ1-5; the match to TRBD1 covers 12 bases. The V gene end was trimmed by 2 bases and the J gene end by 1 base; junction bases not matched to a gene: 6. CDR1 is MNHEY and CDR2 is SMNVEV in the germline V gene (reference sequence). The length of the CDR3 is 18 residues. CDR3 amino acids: CASSLGTGGRGSNQPQHF. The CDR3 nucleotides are TGTGCCAGCAGTTTAGGGACAGGGGGCCGAGGAAGCAATCAGCCCCAGCATTTT.

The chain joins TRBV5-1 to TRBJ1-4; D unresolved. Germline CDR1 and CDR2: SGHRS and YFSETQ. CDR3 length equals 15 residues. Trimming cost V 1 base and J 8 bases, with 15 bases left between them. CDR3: CASSLLTAGGEKLFF. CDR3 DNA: TGCGCCAGCAGCTTGTTGACCGCGGGTGGGGAAAAACTGTTTTTT. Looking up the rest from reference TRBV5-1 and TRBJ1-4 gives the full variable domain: KAGVTQTPRYLIKTRGQQVTLSCSPISGHRSVSWYQQTPGQGLQFLFEYFSETQRNKGNFPGRFSGRQFSNSRSEMNVSTLELGDSALYLCASSLLTAGGEKLFFGSGTQLSVL.